Below, 27 T cell receptor beta chains from the same sample are listed, as sequenced in a study of identical twins. In TCRdb, the 5' RACE reads were re-called with MiXCR into one record per CDR3 protein. The sample lists hundreds of thousands of distinct CDR3 sequences, under 10% seen once, with 1.9% in the top ten. A further study also used this sample, focusing on yellow fever vaccine responses in identical twins.

The sample consisted of memory (CD45RO+) T cells sorted from blood. These receptors were collected from a woman aged 18-29 years in good health.

The chain couples TRBV6-1 to TRBJ2-1; 9 nucleotides align to TRBD2. The germline V gene has CDR1 MNHNS and CDR2 SASEGT. V lost 6 bases to trimming and J lost 4 bases; unmatched junction nucleotides: 10. The CDR3 is 16 amino acids. CDR3 sequence (DNA): TGTGCCAGCAGCCGAGCGGGGGGTAGCTTATACAATGAGCAGTTCTTC. It translates to CASSRAGGSLYNEQFF.

The chain joins TRBV4-2 to TRBJ1-3, with 7 positions matching TRBD1. The CDR3 covers 15 residues. V lost 2 bases and J lost 7; bases outside the gene matches: 8. CDR1 is LGHNA and CDR2 is YNFKEQ in the germline V gene. CDR3 in amino acids: CASSQLDRDQNTIYF. DNA of the CDR3: TGTGCCAGCAGCCAATTAGACAGGGATCAGAACACCATATATTTT.

The chain joins TRBV19 to TRBJ2-1; the D gene is possibly TRBD1 (6 bases). CDR3 length: 14 residues. Per the germline V gene, CDR1 is LNHDA and CDR2 is SQIVND (reference sequence). Trimming removed 10 bases at V and 4 bases at J, with 17 bases between. The CDR3 reads CATLDSGFYNEQFF. CDR3 bases: TGTGCCACCCTGGACAGCGGCTTTTACAATGAGCAGTTCTTC.

This clonotype was detected many times. This chain joins TRBV11-1 and TRBJ2-2, with D perhaps given as TRBD1 or TRBD2 (5 bases each). Trimming removed 3 bases at V and 2 bases at J, with 19 bases between. Germline lookup yields CDR1 SGHAT and CDR2 FQDESV (reference sequence). The CDR3 spans 18 residues. CDR3 bases: TGTGCCAGCAGCTTTGGTGTTGGTTCTGGGGGAAACACCGGGGAGCTGTTTTTT. This translates into CASSFGVGSGGNTGELFF. Looking up the rest from reference TRBV11-1 and TRBJ2-2 gives the full variable domain: EAEVAQSPRYKITEKSQAVAFWCDPISGHATLYWYRQILGQGPELLVQFQDESVVDDSQLPKDRFSAERLKGVDSTLKIQPAELGDSAMYLCASSFGVGSGGNTGELFFGEGSRLTVL.

The chain employs TRBV19 and TRBJ1-2; D might be TRBD1 (5 bases). The ends were cut back, 4 bases at V and 7 bases at J, with 16 bases in the middle. Germline V CDR1 and CDR2: LNHDA, SQIVND (reference sequence). The CDR3 length is 14 residues. The CDR3 DNA reads TGTGCCAGTAGTACAGTGAGGGGTACGACTGGCTACACCTTC. Residues: CASSTVRGTTGYTF.

There are a few counts of this clonotype. The chain uses TRBV24-1 and TRBJ2-5, with D unclear. The ends were cut back, 4 bases at V and 5 bases at J, with 16 bases in the middle. CDR3 length: 15 residues. The germline gives CDR1 KGHDR, CDR2 SFDVKD. CDR3 loop: CATSDAFRRPETQYF. The CDR3 region has the DNA TGTGCCACCAGTGACGCGTTCAGGCGCCCCGAGACCCAGTACTTC.

The table lists this clonotype with many counts. V gene TRBV10-3 combines with J gene TRBJ2-1, with 11 positions matching TRBD2. V lost 4 bases to trimming and J lost 2 bases; unmatched junction nucleotides: 4. The CDR3 contains 16 residues. Germline CDR1 reads ENHRY; CDR2 reads SYGVKD. The CDR3 here is CAISGGLAATYNEQFF. CDR3 sequence (DNA): TGTGCCATCAGTGGGGGACTAGCGGCCACCTACAATGAGCAGTTCTTC.

This clonotype showed up just a few times. The chain combines TRBV28 with TRBJ2-1; 8 bases match TRBD1. CDR3 length: 16 amino acids. Germline V gives CDR1 MDHEN, CDR2 SYDVKM. V was pared by 6 bases and J by 0 bases, with 7 bases of the junction left unmatched. CDR3 nucleotide sequence: TGTGCCAGCAGATCAGGGGGCGACTTCTCCTACAATGAGCAGTTCTTC. Translation: CASRSGGDFSYNEQFF.

Ten or more counts support this clonotype. The rearrangement joins TRBV14 to TRBJ1-1; D is unclear. The CDR3 is 12 residues long. Trimming pared 8 bases from V and 0 bases from J, leaving 7 bases between. Germline-derived CDR1 and CDR2 are SGHDN and FVKESK. CDR3 sequence: CASSQMNTEAFF. The CDR3 DNA follows: TGTGCCAGCTCTCAAATGAACACTGAAGCTTTCTTT.

The table lists this clonotype with a few counts. This chain connects TRBV5-6 to TRBJ1-3; D may be TRBD1 (5 bases). This CDR3 is 17 amino acids long. Germline V gene sequence: CDR1 SGHDT, CDR2 YYEEEE. Trimming took off 3 bases at V and 0 bases at J, with 16 bases between the two ends. The CDR3 reads CASSSTGRPSSGNTIYF. In nucleotides, the CDR3 is TGTGCCAGCAGCTCAACGGGACGCCCGAGCTCTGGAAACACCATATATTTT.

In its sample, this clonotype was seen many times. The chain uses TRBV3-1 and TRBJ2-7; the match to TRBD2 covers 8 bases. Per the germline V gene, CDR1 is LGHDT and CDR2 is YNNKEL (reference sequence). V lost 5 bases to trimming and J lost 5 bases; unmatched junction nucleotides: 11. The length of the CDR3 is 15 residues. The chain's CDR3 is CASSNHGTSTHEQYF. CDR3 nucleotide sequence: TGTGCCAGCAGCAACCATGGGACTAGTACCCACGAGCAGTACTTC.

The rearrangement joins TRBV12-3 or TRBV12-4 to TRBJ1-3; a weak D match, TRBD1 (5 bases). This CDR3 region has 15 residues. The V end lost 4 bases, the J end lost 4 bases, and 14 bases lay between the germline ends. The CDR3 spells CASSWRGGTGNTIYF. In DNA form, the CDR3 reads TGTGCCAGCAGTTGGCGCGGAGGGACGGGAAACACCATATATTTT.

This clonotype turned up a few times. The chain couples TRBV19 to TRBJ2-7, with D perhaps given as TRBD1 or TRBD2 (5 bases each). CDR3 length: 14 residues. Germline values: CDR1 LNHDA, CDR2 SQIVND (reference sequence). V gave up 3 bases and J gave up 6 bases, with 15 bases separating them. The CDR3 region has the DNA TGTGCCAGTAGTATTGAGAGGGGACGAGGCGAGCAGTACTTC. Translated, it gives CASSIERGRGEQYF.

The chain recombines TRBV5-1 with TRBJ2-7; possibly TRBD2 for D (5 bases). V was trimmed by 0 bases and J by 5 bases, leaving 15 bases between them. Germline CDR1 reads SGHRS; CDR2 reads YFSETQ. The CDR3 length is 15 residues. CDR3 amino acids: CASSLETGFINEQYF. The CDR3 DNA is TGCGCCAGCAGCTTGGAGACGGGATTCATCAACGAGCAGTACTTC. The full variable domain, completed using reference TRBV5-1 and TRBJ2-7, is KAGVTQTPRYLIKTRGQQVTLSCSPISGHRSVSWYQQTPGQGLQFLFEYFSETQRNKGNFPGRFSGRQFSNSRSEMNVSTLELGDSALYLCASSLETGFINEQYFGPGTRLTVT.

This chain connects TRBV2 to TRBJ2-7; the D gene is possibly TRBD2 (6 bases). The germline V gene has CDR1 SNHLY and CDR2 FYNNEI. V shed 0 bases and J shed 7 bases, with 10 bases lying between them. This CDR3 is 13 amino acids long. The CDR3 bases are TGTGCCAGCAGTGAAGCAGGGGCGGGGGAGCAGTACTTC. Its translation: CASSEAGAGEQYF.

This clonotype was counted between two and nine times. J is TRBJ2-7 and V is TRBV25-1; 7 nucleotides align to TRBD1. CDR1 MGHDK and CDR2 SYGVNS come from the germline V gene. The V segment lost 1 base and the J segment 6 bases; nucleotides outside the gene matches: 12. The CDR3 sequence is 16 residues long. The CDR3 DNA reads as TGTGCCAGCAGTGAATTTGGACAAGGGGGCTTTTTCGAGCAGTACTTC. Translation: CASSEFGQGGFFEQYF.

This clonotype has a handful of counts. This sequence joins TRBV9 and TRBJ1-5; no reliable D call. Germline CDR1 reads SGDLS; CDR2 reads YYNGEE. Trimming pared 1 base from V and 6 bases from J, leaving 8 bases between. The CDR3 contains 13 residues. CDR3 region: CASSVQPGQPQHF. The CDR3 DNA reads as TGTGCCAGCAGCGTACAGCCCGGTCAGCCCCAGCATTTT. Full variable domain (missing parts from reference TRBV9 and TRBJ1-5): DSGVTQTPKHLITATGQRVTLRCSPRSGDLSVYWYQQSLDQGLQFLIQYYNGEERAKGNILERFSAQQFPDLHSELNLSSLELGDSALYFCASSVQPGQPQHFGDGTRLSIL.

This clonotype has at least ten counts. This chain connects TRBV7-9 to TRBJ1-1; D is undetermined. The CDR3 contains 15 residues. The germline V gene encodes CDR1 SEHNR and CDR2 FQNEAQ (reference sequence). V was shortened by 1 base and J by 0 bases, with 9 bases between the two germline ends. CDR3 residues: CASSLGAGMNTEAFF. The CDR3 DNA reads as TGTGCCAGCAGCTTAGGAGCGGGGATGAACACTGAAGCTTTCTTT.

The chain has TRBV6-1 and TRBJ2-3; TRBD2 is a possible D gene (6 bases). The ends were cut back, 4 bases at V and 0 bases at J, with 11 bases in the middle. Per the germline V gene, CDR1 is MNHNS and CDR2 is SASEGT. This CDR3 comprises 15 residues. CDR3 sequence: CASSVMSGSTDTQYF. The CDR3 DNA reads as TGTGCCAGCAGTGTTATGAGCGGGAGCACAGATACGCAGTATTTT.

The gene calls are TRBV7-8 and TRBJ2-3; TRBD2 agrees at 13 bases. Germline CDR1 SGHVS, CDR2 FQNEAQ. The CDR3 covers 18 residues. Unmatched junction bases numbered 12, after V lost 3 bases and J lost 6 bases. As DNA, the CDR3 is TGTGCCAGCAGCTTGTCCTTCCCGGGACTAGCGGGGATGGATACGCAGTATTTT. This gives the protein CASSLSFPGLAGMDTQYF. The entire variable domain, with the rest obtained from reference TRBV7-8 and TRBJ2-3, is as follows: GAGVSQSPRYKVAKRGQDVALRCDPISGHVSLFWYQQALGQGPEFLTYFQNEAQLDKSGLPSDRFFAERPEGSVSTLKIQRTQQEDSAVYLCASSLSFPGLAGMDTQYFGPGTRLTVL.

The chain joins TRBV12-5 to TRBJ1-2, with a tentative D call TRBD1 (5 bases). Germline CDR1 reads LGHNT; CDR2 reads FRNRAP. CDR3 length: 15 amino acids. V lost 4 bases and J lost 6, with 18 bases in between. The DNA for the CDR3 is TGTGCTAGTGGTTCCGGGACCCCGGCGTTGGATGGCTACACCTTC. It specifies CASGSGTPALDGYTF.

This clonotype was counted between two and nine times. CDR3 sequence (DNA): TGTGCCAGCAGTTTGGGGCTGGAGGGGACTGAAGCTTTCTTT. Translating it yields CASSLGLEGTEAFF. The rearrangement links TRBV12-3 or TRBV12-4 to TRBJ1-1, with TRBD1 as a possible D gene (5 bases). V gave up 3 bases and J gave up 5 bases, with 13 bases separating them. This CDR3 has 14 amino acids.

Many counts were recorded for this clonotype. The chain carries TRBV5-1 and TRBJ2-1; 9 positions match TRBD2. From germline, CDR1 is SGHRS and CDR2 YFSETQ. V was pared by 2 bases and J by 7 bases, with 7 bases of the junction left unmatched. The CDR3 has 15 amino acids. This CDR3 is CASSFGLAGLNEQFF. CDR3 nucleotide sequence: TGCGCCAGCAGCTTTGGGCTAGCGGGACTAAATGAGCAGTTCTTC.

This clonotype has just a few counts. The rearrangement uses TRBV12-3 or TRBV12-4 and TRBJ2-1; no definite D call. The CDR3 is 15 residues long. With 6 bases removed from V and 9 bases from J, the gap between germline ends came to 21 bases. CDR3 DNA sequence: TGTGCCAGCAGCAGCTGGGGAATTAATATTTTTGAGCAGTTCTTC. This codes for CASSSWGINIFEQFF.

The chain recombines TRBV2 with TRBJ1-2, with TRBD1 matching 9 bases. The CDR3 consists of 15 residues. Germline loops: CDR1 SNHLY, CDR2 FYNNEI. After removal of 7 bases from V and 7 bases from J, the junction contained 13 bases not matched to a gene. CDR3 DNA: TGTGCCAGCACCGAGATACAGGGGGCATTGACTGGCTACACCTTC. Protein product: CASTEIQGALTGYTF. The whole variable domain, remainder taken from reference TRBV2 and TRBJ1-2, is EPEVTQTPSHQVTQMGQEVILRCVPISNHLYFYWYRQILGQKVEFLVSFYNNEISEKSEIFDDQFSVERPDGSNFTLKIRSTKLEDSAMYFCASTEIQGALTGYTFGSGTRLTVV.

This clonotype was detected many times. The CDR3 region is CATNRADGSPLHF. CDR3 bases: TGTGCCACTAACCGGGCCGACGGGTCACCCCTCCACTTT. The V and J genes are TRBV10-3 and TRBJ1-6; unclear D gene. This CDR3 region has 13 residues. Trimming removed 10 bases from V and 10 bases from J, with 17 bases in between. Germline V gene sequence: CDR1 ENHRY, CDR2 SYGVKD.

The chain has TRBV4-3 and TRBJ2-1; D not resolved. Germline V gives CDR1 LGHNA, CDR2 YSLEER. Trimming stripped 1 base from V and 4 bases from J, with 14 bases between. The CDR3 extends over 16 amino acids. The chain's CDR3 is CASSQASLTSYNEQFF. CDR3 coding DNA: TGCGCCAGCAGCCAAGCTTCCCTCACATCGTACAATGAGCAGTTCTTC.